These 22 T cell receptor beta chains were sequenced from one sample in a study of cytotoxic CD8 clonotypes in ibrutinib-treated CLL listed by TCRdb under 2021. The time point label, read with the paper, signifies: progressive disease on ibrutinib. The library was built by means of the immunoSEQ multiplex PCR assay. The immuneACCESS repertoire file appears here via TCRdb, limited to in-frame rearrangements. These files lack a portion of the clones; in checked studies, under half of the deficit traces to unresolved V genes, and the cause of the others is not known. The sample has roughly 300,000 clones on record, approximately 76% of them singletons. The leading ten clones occupy about 5.8% of the sample. The sample in question was PBMCs, obtained at disease progression, from a patient treated with ibrutinib. These receptors were collected from a human donor with chronic lymphocytic leukemia.

CDR3 amino acids: CASSLQRELNEQFF. CDR3 in DNA: TGTGCCAGCAGTTTACAGCGGGAGCTGAATGAGCAGTTCTTC. This sequence joins TRBV28 and TRBJ2-1; 8 bases are a match to TRBD2. Germline V lookup: CDR1 MDHEN, CDR2 SYDVKM. This CDR3 comprises 14 residues. V dropped 2 bases and J dropped 7; count of bases not matched to a gene: 4.

This clone has only one observation. The V call is TRBV4-1, the J call TRBJ2-3, with a weak D call TRBD1 (5 bases). Germline CDR1 MGHRA, CDR2 YSYEKL. V lost 2 bases and J 0 bases, leaving 9 bases between the germline ends. The CDR3 is 15 amino acids. The CDR3 loop reads CASSQPGPSTDTQYF. The CDR3 nucleotides read TGCGCCAGCAGCCAACCAGGGCCAAGCACAGATACGCAGTATTTT.

This clone was seen a handful of times. The chain has TRBV6-5 and TRBJ2-5; D may be TRBD2 (5 bases). Trimming took off 5 bases at V and 1 base at J, with 8 bases between the two ends. The CDR3 spans 13 residues. CDR1 MNHEY and CDR2 SVGAGI come from the germline V gene. CDR3 sequence (DNA): TGTGCCAGCAGTGAGGGTCCCCAAGAGACCCAGTACTTC. Translation: CASSEGPQETQYF.

The chain is built from TRBV2 and TRBJ2-3; 13 bases map to TRBD2. CDR3 length: 15 amino acids. V trimming: 6 bases; J trimming: 2 bases; junction bases outside the gene matches: 2. Germline V lookup: CDR1 SNHLY, CDR2 FYNNEI. The CDR3 here is CASSGTSGDTDTQYF. In nucleotides, the CDR3 is TGTGCCAGCAGCGGGACTAGCGGGGACACAGATACGCAGTATTTT.

This clone was observed a handful of times. The V call is TRBV29-1, the J call TRBJ1-1; D is unresolved. Germline CDR1 and CDR2: SQVTM and ANQGSEA. V lost 7 bases and J lost 5, with 20 bases in between. This CDR3 has 14 residues. For the CDR3, the DNA is TGCAGCGCTAGAAGTAGGGTGGTGGGAACTGAAGCTTTCTTT. Its protein is CSARSRVVGTEAFF. The full variable domain, completed using reference TRBV29-1 and TRBJ1-1, is SAVISQKPSRDICQRGTSLTIQCQVDSQVTMMFWYRQQPGQSLTLIATANQGSEATYESGFVIDKFPISRPNLTFSTLTVSNMSPEDSSIYLCSARSRVVGTEAFFGQGTRLTVV.

The chain couples TRBV20-1 to TRBJ2-5; no firm D call. The CDR3 is 10 amino acids. Germline V lookup: CDR1 DFQATT, CDR2 SNEGSKA (reference sequence). Trimming took off 3 bases at V and 5 bases at J, with 4 bases between the two ends. This CDR3 is CSASWETQYF. CDR3 nucleotides: TGCAGTGCTAGTTGGGAGACCCAGTACTTC.

CDR3 DNA: TGTGCCAGCAGTGAGTCAATGGGGGTCCACACGGCAACTAATGAAAAACTGTTTTTT. This encodes CASSESMGVHTATNEKLFF. The V call is TRBV6-4, the J call TRBJ1-4, with a weak D call TRBD1 (5 bases). Trimming shortened V by 3 bases and J by 0 bases, and 20 bases separated the two germline ends. Germline CDR1 is MRHNA and CDR2 is SNTAGT. The CDR3 runs to 19 residues.

This clone was observed a few times. For the CDR3, the DNA is TGTGCCAGTAGTATCCCCGGGTACACTGAAGCTTTCTTT. Encoded protein: CASSIPGYTEAFF. V and J are TRBV19 and TRBJ1-1; unclear D gene. V was trimmed by 3 bases and J by 3 bases, leaving 8 bases between them. Germline V gives CDR1 LNHDA, CDR2 SQIVND (reference sequence). The CDR3 covers 13 residues.

The DNA for the CDR3 is TGTGCCAGTGAGGACAGGACCAACACTGAAGCTTTCTTT. This encodes CASEDRTNTEAFF. This rearrangement joins TRBV19 to TRBJ1-1, with 7 bases fitting TRBD1. CDR3 length: 13 amino acids. Trimming at V came to 8 bases and at J to 2 bases, leaving 5 bases not matched to a gene. Germline V gives CDR1 LNHDA, CDR2 SQIVND (reference sequence).

This clone was counted a few times. The V and J genes are TRBV20-1 and TRBJ1-2; D is perhaps TRBD1 (6 bases). V shed 3 bases and J shed 6 bases, with 8 bases lying between them. The CDR3 is 11 amino acids. Per the germline V gene, CDR1 is DFQATT and CDR2 is SNEGSKA (reference sequence). CDR3 DNA sequence: TGCAGTGCTAGGCCAGGGGATGGCTACACCTTC. Its protein is CSARPGDGYTF.

This chain uses TRBV4-1 with TRBJ1-2, with 10 positions matching TRBD1. Per germline, CDR1 MGHRA and CDR2 YSYEKL. CDR3 size: 17 residues. V shed 1 base and J 3 bases; nucleotides not matched to a gene: 8. CDR3 residues: CASSQVLKGQGDYGYTF. For the CDR3, the DNA is TGCGCCAGCAGCCAAGTCCTAAAAGGACAGGGGGACTATGGCTACACCTTC.

This chain joins TRBV9 and TRBJ2-1; 10 bases match TRBD2. V was clipped by 0 bases and J by 8 bases; unmatched bases: 5. The CDR3 consists of 15 residues. Germline assignment: CDR1 SGDLS and CDR2 YYNGEE. The chain's CDR3 is CASSVAGTSVHEQFF. The DNA for the CDR3 is TGTGCCAGCAGCGTAGCGGGGACTAGCGTGCATGAGCAGTTCTTC.

J is TRBJ1-3 and V is TRBV5-1; TRBD1 matches 7 bases. J lost 0 bases, V lost 3 bases, and 3 bases had no gene match. The germline gives CDR1 SGHRS, CDR2 YFSETQ. The CDR3 spans 15 residues. The CDR3, as DNA: TGCGCCAGCAGCTCGACAGGGAGCTCTGGAAACACCATATATTTT. Amino acids: CASSSTGSSGNTIYF. Combining the CDR3 with reference TRBV5-1 and TRBJ1-3 gives the whole variable domain KAGVTQTPRYLIKTRGQQVTLSCSPISGHRSVSWYQQTPGQGLQFLFEYFSETQRNKGNFPGRFSGRQFSNSRSEMNVSTLELGDSALYLCASSSTGSSGNTIYFGEGSWLTVV.

The chain combines TRBV28 with TRBJ2-7; D call uncertain. V was shortened by 8 bases and J by 3 bases, with 17 bases between the two germline ends. The CDR3 is 14 residues long. Looked up from germline, CDR1 is MDHEN and CDR2 is SYDVKM. Written as DNA, the CDR3 is TGTGCCAGCCGGAACTTGGTTGTGGACTACGAGCAGTACTTC. Translation: CASRNLVVDYEQYF.

The DNA of the CDR3 is TGCAGCGTTGAAGATCGAGCAGGGGTTGTAGAGACCCAGTACTTC. Encoded protein: CSVEDRAGVVETQYF. This rearrangement joins TRBV29-1 to TRBJ2-5; possible D gene TRBD1, 6 bases. Germline assignment: CDR1 SQVTM and CDR2 ANQGSEA. Trimming removed 0 bases at V and 4 bases at J, with 15 bases between. This CDR3 has 15 amino acids.

A few counts support this clone. V usage is TRBV20-1 and J usage is TRBJ1-1; TRBD1 is a possible D gene (6 bases). The germline V and J ends were trimmed by 3 bases and 8 bases, with 10 bases remaining between them. This CDR3 region has 11 residues. Per germline, CDR1 DFQATT and CDR2 SNEGSKA (reference sequence). The CDR3 bases are TGCAGTGCTAGTCGACAGGTCGAAGCTTTCTTT. It yields the protein CSASRQVEAFF.

This rearrangement joins TRBV28 to TRBJ1-1, with unresolved D. V dropped 6 bases and J dropped 10 bases, with 9 bases sitting between them. The CDR3 loop spans 10 amino acids. Germline loops: CDR1 MDHEN, CDR2 SYDVKM. The CDR3 nucleotides read TGTGCCAGCAGCGGGTGGGGAGCTTTCTTT. The encoded protein is CASSGWGAFF.

The genes are TRBV28 and TRBJ2-1; no reliable D call. Per germline, CDR1 MDHEN and CDR2 SYDVKM. This CDR3 comprises 15 residues. V was pared by 8 bases and J by 1 base, with 15 bases between. As DNA, the CDR3 is TGTGCCAGCGCTCAGACTGGTGCGTCCTACAATGAGCAGTTCTTC. Translation gives CASAQTGASYNEQFF.

J is TRBJ2-1 and V is TRBV29-1; 11 bases fit TRBD1. V lost 7 bases and J lost 5; bases outside the gene matches: 13. The CDR3 runs to 16 residues. Germline V gene sequence: CDR1 SQVTM, CDR2 ANQGSEA. The chain's CDR3 is CSAPHVDRGQNNEQFF. In DNA, the CDR3 is TGCAGCGCGCCCCATGTGGACAGGGGGCAAAACAATGAGCAGTTCTTC.

The chain joins TRBV29-1 to TRBJ2-7; TRBD2 matches 9 bases. The J segment lost 4 bases and the V segment lost 1 base, leaving 8 bases of the junction unmatched. The CDR3 is 15 amino acids. Germline loops: CDR1 SQVTM, CDR2 ANQGSEA. The DNA for the CDR3 is TGCAGCGTTGAAGGGCTAGCGGGATTACGGTACGAGCAGTACTTC. Translated: CSVEGLAGLRYEQYF.

V gene TRBV10-3 combines with J gene TRBJ2-2; weak D call: TRBD1 (6 bases). The V end lost 10 bases, the J end lost 0 bases, and 27 bases lay between the germline ends. The CDR3 contains 19 residues. Germline CDR1 reads ENHRY; CDR2 reads SYGVKD. CDR3 sequence (DNA): TGTGCCACGCGCATAGCAAACACAGGGCTACACGCGAACACCGGGGAGCTGTTTTTT. It is translated as CATRIANTGLHANTGELFF.

V is TRBV9 and J is TRBJ2-7, with a possible D match to TRBD2 (6 bases). Deletions cut 0 bases from V and 4 bases from J, with 14 bases between. CDR3 length equals 15 residues. CDR1 SGDLS and CDR2 YYNGEE come from the germline V gene. CDR3 region: CASSVEEGRTYEQYF. CDR3 bases: TGTGCCAGCAGCGTAGAGGAGGGGAGGACATACGAGCAGTACTTC.